The present T cell receptor beta chain was sequenced within a study of blood T cell repertoires in COVID-19. Study at large: Italy, Spain and the United States were the sources of the convalescent and acute COVID-19 samples.

Between the trimmed V and J ends, which lost 0 bases and 5 bases, there was a span of 9 bases. The CDR3 covers 15 residues. Germline lookup yields CDR1 SGDLS and CDR2 YYNGEE. As originally analysed: Researchers report that nucleated cell counts were estimated from reference gene primer amplification. Sequencing used immunoSEQ multiplex PCR; TCRdb keeps in-frame clones, though not all of them. V, J and clone size were drawn from that table, and D and trimming were deduced from the DNA. The data show 100,000 or so clones, with 85% seen just once and around 4.1% held by the top ten. The clonotype originates from a man aged 50-59 years with acute or convalescent COVID-19. Sequenced material: peripheral blood. The chain has TRBV9 and TRBJ1-6; no definite D call. The DNA of the CDR3 is TGTGCCAGCAGCGTAGGGGCACAGCATAATTCACCCCTCCACTTT. Amino acid sequence: CASSVGAQHNSPLHF.